This T cell receptor (beta chain) emerged from a study of early T cells in non-severe SARS-CoV-2 infection. TCRdb independently ran MiXCR on the 5' RACE reads; one entry per CDR3 protein. The profile shows roughly 64,000 distinct CDR3 sequences, roughly 9% of them singletons. Germline CDR1 is MNHNS and CDR2 is SASEGT. This CDR3 has 16 amino acids. V was pared by 4 bases and J by 3 bases, with 9 bases of the junction left unmatched. This clonotype has only a few counts. The material was whole blood, obtained at baseline. The sequence was collected from an adult who was a healthcare worker with PCR-confirmed SARS-CoV-2 infection or an uninfected control (not recorded which). This chain connects TRBV6-1 to TRBJ1-5; 7 nucleotides match TRBD1. As DNA, the CDR3 is TGTGCCAGCAGTGCCTCAGGGGGGCCATTCAATCAGCCCCAGCATTTT. It encodes CASSASGGPFNQPQHF.